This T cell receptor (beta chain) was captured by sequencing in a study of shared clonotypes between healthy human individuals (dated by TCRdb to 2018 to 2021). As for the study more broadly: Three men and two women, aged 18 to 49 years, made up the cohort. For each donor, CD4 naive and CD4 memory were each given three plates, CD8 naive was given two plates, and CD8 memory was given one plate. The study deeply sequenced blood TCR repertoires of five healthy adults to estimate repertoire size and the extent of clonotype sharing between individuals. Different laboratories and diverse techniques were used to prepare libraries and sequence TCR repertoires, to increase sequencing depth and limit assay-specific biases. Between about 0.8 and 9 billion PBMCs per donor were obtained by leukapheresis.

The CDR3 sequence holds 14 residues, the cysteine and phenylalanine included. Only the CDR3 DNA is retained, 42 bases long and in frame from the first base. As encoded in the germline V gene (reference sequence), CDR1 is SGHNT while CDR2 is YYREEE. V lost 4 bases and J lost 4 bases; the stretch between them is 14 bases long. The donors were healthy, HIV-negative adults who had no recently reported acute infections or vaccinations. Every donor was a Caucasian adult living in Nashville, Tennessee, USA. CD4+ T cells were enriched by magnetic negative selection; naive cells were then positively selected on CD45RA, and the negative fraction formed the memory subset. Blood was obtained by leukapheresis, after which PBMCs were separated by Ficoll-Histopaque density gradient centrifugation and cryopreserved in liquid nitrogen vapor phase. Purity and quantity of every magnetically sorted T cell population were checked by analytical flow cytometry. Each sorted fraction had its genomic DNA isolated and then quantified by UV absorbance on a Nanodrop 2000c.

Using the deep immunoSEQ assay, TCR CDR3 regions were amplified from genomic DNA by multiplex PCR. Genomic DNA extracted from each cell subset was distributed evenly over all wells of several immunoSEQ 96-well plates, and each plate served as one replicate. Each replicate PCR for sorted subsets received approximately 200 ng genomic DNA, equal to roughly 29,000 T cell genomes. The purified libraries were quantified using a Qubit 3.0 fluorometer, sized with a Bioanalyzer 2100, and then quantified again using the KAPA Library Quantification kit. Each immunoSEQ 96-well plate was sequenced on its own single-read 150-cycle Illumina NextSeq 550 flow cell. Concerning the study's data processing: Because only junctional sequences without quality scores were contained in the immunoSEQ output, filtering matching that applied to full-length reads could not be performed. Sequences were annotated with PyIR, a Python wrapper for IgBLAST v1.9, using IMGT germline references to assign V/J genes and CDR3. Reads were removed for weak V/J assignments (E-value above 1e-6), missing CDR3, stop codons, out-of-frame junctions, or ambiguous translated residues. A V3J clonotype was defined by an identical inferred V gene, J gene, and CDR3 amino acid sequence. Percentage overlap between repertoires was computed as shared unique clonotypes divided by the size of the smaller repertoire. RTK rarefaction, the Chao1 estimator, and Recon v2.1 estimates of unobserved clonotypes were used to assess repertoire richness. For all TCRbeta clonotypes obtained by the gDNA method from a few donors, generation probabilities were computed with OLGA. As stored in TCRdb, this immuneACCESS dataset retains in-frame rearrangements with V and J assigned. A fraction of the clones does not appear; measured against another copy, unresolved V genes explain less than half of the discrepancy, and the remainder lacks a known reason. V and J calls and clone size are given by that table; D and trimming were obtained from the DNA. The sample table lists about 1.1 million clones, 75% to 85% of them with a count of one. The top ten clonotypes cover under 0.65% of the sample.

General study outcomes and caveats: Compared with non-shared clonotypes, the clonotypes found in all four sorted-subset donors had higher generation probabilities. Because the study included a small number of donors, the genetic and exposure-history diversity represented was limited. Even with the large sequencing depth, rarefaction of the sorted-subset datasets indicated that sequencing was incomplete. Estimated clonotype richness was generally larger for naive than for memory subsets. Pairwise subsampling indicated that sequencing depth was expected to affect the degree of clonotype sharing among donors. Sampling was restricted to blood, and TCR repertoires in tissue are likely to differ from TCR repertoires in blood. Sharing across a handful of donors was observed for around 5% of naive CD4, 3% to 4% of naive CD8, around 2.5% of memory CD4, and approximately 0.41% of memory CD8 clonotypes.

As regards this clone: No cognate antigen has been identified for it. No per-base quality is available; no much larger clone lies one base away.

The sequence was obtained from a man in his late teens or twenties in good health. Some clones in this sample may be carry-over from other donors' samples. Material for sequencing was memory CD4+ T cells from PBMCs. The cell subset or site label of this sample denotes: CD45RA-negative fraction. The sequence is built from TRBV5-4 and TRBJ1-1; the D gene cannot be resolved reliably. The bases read TGTGCCAGCAGCCGGGGTTCAGATTCCACTGAAGCTTTCTTT. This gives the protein CASSRGSDSTEAFF.